Shown below are 17 T cell receptor beta chains from a single sample sequenced in a study of OX40 agonist ivuxolimab in advanced cancers. TCRdb's copy holds only in-frame clones and misses some; the assay was immunoSEQ multiplex PCR. This sample yields 72,000 or so clones, of which less than 85% are seen a single time; approximately 0.44% belongs to the top ten. The specimen was CD4+ or CD8+ T cells sorted from blood, collected in a trial of the OX40 agonist ivuxolimab. These receptors all stem from an adult with an advanced solid tumor such as melanoma, head and neck, liver or kidney cancer.

This clone was observed a handful of times. This sequence joins TRBV10-1 and TRBJ1-1, with a possible D match to TRBD1 (6 bases). Germline CDR1 WNHNN, CDR2 SYGVQD (reference sequence). V lost 7 bases to trimming and J lost 1 base, with 13 bases between them. The CDR3 runs 14 residues. DNA for the CDR3: TGCGCCAGCAAGGGGGGCAGCCAGAACACTGAAGCTTTCTTT. Translated: CASKGGSQNTEAFF.

V gene TRBV6-1 combines with J gene TRBJ1-1, with D perhaps matching TRBD1 (5 bases). CDR3 length equals 14 residues. Germline values: CDR1 MNHNS, CDR2 SASEGT. Trimming left V 4 bases short and J 1 base short, with 10 bases between. CDR3 sequence (DNA): TGTGCCAGCAGTGTAAGCGGGGCGAACACTGAAGCTTTCTTT. This sequence encodes CASSVSGANTEAFF.

The chain has TRBV28 and TRBJ2-1; a possible D gene is TRBD2 (6 bases). This CDR3 has 16 amino acids. From germline, CDR1 is MDHEN and CDR2 SYDVKM. V shed 4 bases and J shed 1 base, with 14 bases lying between them. Here the CDR3 reads CASSSVSGGSYNEQFF. The CDR3, as DNA: TGTGCCAGCAGTTCAGTCTCTGGGGGGTCCTACAATGAGCAGTTCTTC.

This sequence joins TRBV27 and TRBJ2-6, with D hard to call. CDR1 and CDR2 (germline): MNHEY, SMNVEV (reference sequence). V lost 8 bases and J 0 bases, leaving 5 bases between the germline ends. CDR3 length: 13 residues. The CDR3 loop is CASSPSGANVLTF. CDR3 coding DNA: TGTGCCAGCTCCCCCTCTGGGGCCAACGTCCTGACTTTC.

V is TRBV6-6 and J is TRBJ2-5; no definite D call. Germline CDR1 and CDR2: MNHNY and SVGAGI (reference sequence). V was cut by 7 bases and J by 0 bases, with 9 bases left in between. This CDR3 spans 13 amino acids. CDR3 in DNA: TGTGCCAGCACGGGCCGAAACCAAGAGACCCAGTACTTC. Translating gives CASTGRNQETQYF.

The chain combines TRBV2 with TRBJ2-3; 7 nucleotides line up with TRBD2. J was trimmed by 1 base and V by 7 bases; bases with no gene match: 8. The germline V gene encodes CDR1 SNHLY and CDR2 FYNNEI. This CDR3 contains 15 residues. CDR3 sequence (DNA): TGTGCCAGCATGGGACTATCTACGCGCACAGATACGCAGTATTTT. Its translation is CASMGLSTRTDTQYF.

The V and J genes are TRBV7-3 and TRBJ2-2; D gene unclear. Germline-derived CDR1 and CDR2 are SGHTA and FQGTGA. The CDR3 is 16 residues long. V lost 1 base and J 0 bases, leaving 9 bases between the germline ends. The CDR3 protein is CASSLIGQPNTGELFF. The CDR3 DNA sequence: TGTGCCAGCAGCTTAATCGGGCAACCGAACACCGGGGAGCTGTTTTTT.

The chain links TRBV19 to TRBJ1-1, with D maybe TRBD1 (5 bases). This CDR3 is 17 amino acids long. From germline, CDR1 is LNHDA and CDR2 SQIVND (reference sequence). The V end lost 3 bases, the J end lost 7 bases, and 24 bases lay between the germline ends. The CDR3 nucleotides are TGTGCCAGTAGTATTGTGGTCGGGGGAGGCAGGCCTTTTGAAGCTTTCTTT. Its translation is CASSIVVGGGRPFEAFF.

The rearrangement joins TRBV15 to TRBJ2-5; the D is unclear. The CDR3 contains 11 residues. CDR1 and CDR2 from the germline V gene are LNHNV and YYDKDF (reference sequence). V shed 0 bases and J shed 6 bases, with 2 bases lying between them. The DNA for the CDR3 is TGTGCCACCAGCAGAGACCAGACCCAGTACTTC. Residues: CATSRDQTQYF.

The genes are TRBV5-1 and TRBJ1-1, with D possibly matching TRBD1 (5 bases). The length of the CDR3 is 13 residues. The V end was cut by 2 bases, the J end by 4 bases, with 9 bases between. Germline assignment: CDR1 SGHRS and CDR2 YFSETQ. Here the CDR3 DNA reads TGCGCCAGCAGCTTCAGGGAGGGCACTGAAGCTTTCTTT. Its protein product is CASSFREGTEAFF.

This chain uses TRBV28 with TRBJ2-2; TRBD1 aligns across 8 bases. From germline, CDR1 is MDHEN and CDR2 SYDVKM. This CDR3 region has 14 residues. V was clipped by 4 bases and J by 7 bases; unmatched bases: 5. CDR3 sequence (DNA): TGTGCCAGCAGTTCCCAGGGGGCGCTCGGGGAGCTGTTTTTT. Translation: CASSSQGALGELFF. The variable domain in full, with the rest retrieved from reference TRBV28 and TRBJ2-2, is DVKVTQSSRYLVKRTGEKVFLECVQDMDHENMFWYRQDPGLGLRLIYFSYDVKMKEKGDIPEGYSVSREKKERFSLILESASTNQTSMYLCASSSQGALGELFFGEGSRLTVL.

V and J are TRBV6-1 and TRBJ1-2; 7 bases align to TRBD1. With V trimmed by 2 bases and J by 8 bases, 11 bases remained unmatched. Germline values: CDR1 MNHNS, CDR2 SASEGT. The CDR3 extends over 15 amino acids. The DNA for the CDR3 is TGTGCCAGCAGTGAAAAGAGACAGGGTGGAAGAGGCTACACCTTC. Translating it yields CASSEKRQGGRGYTF.

The chain joins TRBV5-1 to TRBJ2-1; D might be TRBD1 (6 bases). Germline loops: CDR1 SGHRS, CDR2 YFSETQ. V lost 3 bases, J lost 6 bases, and 10 bases lay in between. This CDR3 comprises 13 residues. The DNA of the CDR3 is TGCGCCAGCAGCTCCCAGGGGAGCAATGAGCAGTTCTTC. Translation gives CASSSQGSNEQFF.

This clone is a singleton in its sample. The CDR3 loop is CASSPDHNEQFF. CDR3 nucleotide sequence: TGTGCCAGCTCACCCGACCACAATGAGCAGTTCTTC. V and J are TRBV18 and TRBJ2-1; D uncertain. Germline V gives CDR1 KGHSH, CDR2 LQKENI. Trimming left V 3 bases short and J 5 bases short, with 5 bases between. The CDR3 contains 12 residues.

The chain employs TRBV5-6 and TRBJ2-5; D gene uncertain. The germline V and J ends were trimmed by 5 bases and 2 bases, with 13 bases remaining between them. The germline V gene encodes CDR1 SGHDT and CDR2 YYEEEE. The CDR3 consists of 14 residues. CDR3 residues: CASRGYGLQETQYF. CDR3 nucleotide sequence: TGTGCCAGCAGGGGGTACGGGTTACAAGAGACCCAGTACTTC. Combining the CDR3 with reference TRBV5-6 and TRBJ2-5 gives the whole variable domain DAGVTQSPTHLIKTRGQQVTLRCSPKSGHDTVSWYQQALGQGPQFIFQYYEEEERQRGNFPDRFSGHQFPNYSSELNVNALLLGDSALYLCASRGYGLQETQYFGPGTRLLVL.

J is TRBJ1-2 and V is TRBV27; no clear D. The CDR3 contains 15 residues. The germline V and J ends were trimmed by 5 bases and 5 bases, with 18 bases remaining between them. Germline V gene data show CDR1 as MNHEY and CDR2 as SMNVEV (reference sequence). The DNA of the CDR3 is TGTGCCAGCAGTCCTCAGGAGGCCACGGAATATGGCTACACCTTC. Its translation: CASSPQEATEYGYTF.

V gene TRBV18 combines with J gene TRBJ1-1; TRBD1 matches 7 bases. Germline lookup yields CDR1 KGHSH and CDR2 LQKENI. V lost 9 bases, J lost 1 base, and 14 bases stayed unmatched. This CDR3 is built from 16 residues. The CDR3 DNA reads as TGTGCCAGTGAGTTAAAACAGGGGACCTCGAACACTGAAGCTTTCTTT. Protein product: CASELKQGTSNTEAFF. The complete variable domain, with remaining parts taken from reference TRBV18 and TRBJ1-1, reads NAGVMQNPRHLVRRRGQEARLRCSPMKGHSHVYWYRQLPEEGLKFMVYLQKENIIDESGMPKERFSAEFPKEGPSILRIQQVVRGDSAAYFCASELKQGTSNTEAFFGQGTRLTVV.